Listed below are T cell receptor beta chains from one sample, sequenced in a study of blood T cell repertoires in COVID-19. Libraries were prepared by immunoSEQ multiplex PCR; TCRdb keeps only in-frame clonotypes and omits some of them. The sample lists 200,000 or so clones; 75% to 85% were seen once. Material: peripheral blood. These receptors were collected from a human donor in a cohort sampled during active COVID-19. Both conserved end residues are part of each CDR3. The D gene is left open where the match is weak. Expanded clones get a size class; other rows say once, few or many, or leave the size out.

CDR3: CASSLGSNTDTQYF; DNA: TGCGCCAGCAGCTTGGGTAGTAACACAGATACGCAGTATTTT; V: TRBV5-1; D: -; J: TRBJ2-3; size: -
CDR3: CASTSSGANYGYTF; DNA: TGTGCCAGCACCAGCTCGGGAGCTAACTATGGCTACACCTTC; V: TRBV28; D: -; J: TRBJ1-2; size: -
CDR3: CASSPMISGRAFQETQYF; DNA: TGTGCCAGTAGTCCGATGATTAGCGGGAGGGCCTTCCAAGAGACCCAGTACTTC; V: TRBV19; D: TRBD2; J: TRBJ2-5; size: -
CDR3: CASSLTGGFTNEKLFF; DNA: TGTGCCAGCAGCTTGACAGGGGGGTTTACGAATGAAAAACTGTTTTTT; V: TRBV7-8; D: TRBD1; J: TRBJ1-4; size: -
CDR3: CASSLARGNEQFF; DNA: TGTGCCAGCAGCTTAGCGCGAGGGAATGAGCAGTTCTTC; V: TRBV7-2; D: -; J: TRBJ2-1; size: -
CDR3: CASSPGTGVGPQHF; DNA: TGTGCCAGCAGTCCTGGGACAGGAGTAGGGCCCCAGCATTTT; V: TRBV27; D: TRBD1; J: TRBJ1-5; size: few
CDR3: CASGRAAGANVLTF; DNA: TGTGCCAGCGGTCGTGCGGCTGGGGCCAACGTCCTGACTTTC; V: TRBV11-1; D: -; J: TRBJ2-6; size: once
CDR3: CASSDTGTGSYEQYF; DNA: TGTGCCAGCAGTGACACCGGGACAGGGTCGTACGAGCAGTACTTC; V: TRBV2; D: TRBD1; J: TRBJ2-7; size: -
CDR3: CASNSGTGGAKQYF; DNA: TGTGCCAGTAACTCTGGGACAGGGGGCGCGAAGCAGTACTTC; V: TRBV19; D: TRBD1; J: TRBJ2-7; size: few
CDR3: CASSRPGQGVGEQYF; DNA: TGTGCCAGCAGTCGTCCGGGACAGGGGGTCGGCGAGCAGTACTTC; V: TRBV28; D: TRBD1; J: TRBJ2-7; size: once
CDR3: CASSPRQGVAADSGANVLTF; DNA: TGTGCCAGCAGCCCTAGGCAAGGGGTGGCGGCGGACTCTGGGGCCAACGTCCTGACTTTC; V: TRBV28; D: -; J: TRBJ2-6; size: once
CDR3: CASSQGGAGDRTDTQYF; DNA: TGTGCCAGCAGCCAGGGGGGTGCAGGGGACCGCACAGATACGCAGTATTTT; V: TRBV7-9; D: -; J: TRBJ2-3; size: medium-sized
CDR3: CASSIGQAYGYTF; DNA: TGTGCCAGTAGTATTGGACAGGCCTATGGCTACACCTTC; V: TRBV19; D: TRBD1; J: TRBJ1-2; size: -
CDR3: CASGARQGYEQYF; DNA: TGTGCCAGCGGAGCGCGACAGGGCTACGAGCAGTACTTC; V: TRBV13; D: TRBD1; J: TRBJ2-7; size: -
CDR3: CAWSLSGADTQYF; DNA: TGTGCCTGGAGTCTGAGCGGGGCCGATACGCAGTATTTT; V: TRBV30; D: TRBD2; J: TRBJ2-3; size: few
CDR3: CASSFGTARQPQHF; DNA: TGTGCCAGCAGTTTCGGGACAGCCAGGCAGCCCCAGCATTTT; V: TRBV28; D: TRBD1; J: TRBJ1-5; size: -
CDR3: CASREHGDGYTF; DNA: TGTGCCAGCAGGGAACACGGAGATGGCTACACCTTC; V: TRBV27; D: -; J: TRBJ1-2; size: -
CDR3: CASSGTGEYF; DNA: TGTGCCAGCAGCGGGACAGGGGAGTACTTC; V: TRBV9; D: TRBD1; J: TRBJ2-4; size: once
CDR3: CASSLGSTALIEAFF; DNA: TGCGCCAGCAGCCTGGGGTCAACAGCCCTAATTGAAGCTTTCTTT; V: TRBV5-1; D: -; J: TRBJ1-1; size: -
CDR3: CATSDTLAGVADTQYF; DNA: TGTGCCACCAGTGACACCTTAGCGGGAGTGGCAGATACGCAGTATTTT; V: TRBV24-1; D: TRBD2; J: TRBJ2-3; size: -
CDR3: CASPGGAAEAFF; DNA: TGTGCAAGTCCAGGGGGCGCGGCTGAAGCTTTCTTT; V: TRBV12-2; D: -; J: TRBJ1-1; size: -
CDR3: CASSQQGVPYEQYF; DNA: TGTGCCAGCAGCCAACAGGGGGTGCCCTACGAGCAGTACTTC; V: TRBV5-5; D: TRBD1; J: TRBJ2-7; size: -
CDR3: CASSPPGTNTGELFF; DNA: TGTGCCAGCTCACCACCTGGCACGAACACCGGGGAGCTGTTTTTT; V: TRBV18; D: -; J: TRBJ2-2; size: -
CDR3: CALIPAGGNEQYF; DNA: TGTGCTTTGATCCCGGCGGGAGGGAACGAGCAGTACTTC; V: TRBV30; D: TRBD2; J: TRBJ2-7; size: -
CDR3: CATSSFSQGASGQPQHF; DNA: TGTGCCACCAGCAGCTTCTCACAGGGGGCATCGGGTCAGCCCCAGCATTTT; V: TRBV15; D: TRBD1; J: TRBJ1-5; size: -
CDR3: CASSLRSLVDEQFF; DNA: TGTGCCAGCAGCTTACGTAGCCTAGTAGATGAGCAGTTCTTC; V: TRBV7-2; D: -; J: TRBJ2-1; size: -
CDR3: CASSQDRPRSGRTYEQYF; DNA: TGTGCCAGCAGCCAAGATCGTCCACGTAGCGGGAGAACCTACGAGCAGTACTTC; V: TRBV4-2; D: TRBD2; J: TRBJ2-7; size: -
CDR3: CASSGPTGSNTEAFF; DNA: TGTGCCAGCAGCGGCCCGACAGGGTCGAACACTGAAGCTTTCTTT; V: TRBV2; D: TRBD1; J: TRBJ1-1; size: once
CDR3: CASSYTSGTNEQFF; DNA: TGTGCCAGCAGCTATACTAGCGGGACGAATGAGCAGTTCTTC; V: TRBV7-9; D: TRBD2; J: TRBJ2-1; size: -
CDR3: CASSGWGRAETQYF; DNA: TGTGCCAGTAGTGGTTGGGGGCGCGCGGAGACCCAGTACTTC; V: TRBV19; D: -; J: TRBJ2-5; size: -
CDR3: CASSLVYLGRAHEQFF; DNA: TGTGCCAGCAGCTTAGTGTATTTGGGCAGGGCACATGAGCAGTTCTTC; V: TRBV7-2; D: -; J: TRBJ2-1; size: -
CDR3: CASSIGTNADTQYF; DNA: TGTGCCAGCAGCATAGGGACTAACGCAGATACGCAGTATTTT; V: TRBV11-3; D: TRBD2; J: TRBJ2-3; size: -
CDR3: CASSSIETQYF; DNA: TGTGCCAGCAGCTCTATAGAGACCCAGTACTTC; V: TRBV11-2; D: -; J: TRBJ2-5; size: -
CDR3: CASSRQGTGANVLTF; DNA: TGTGCCAGCAGTCGACAGGGAACTGGGGCCAACGTCCTGACTTTC; V: TRBV6-5; D: TRBD1; J: TRBJ2-6; size: -
CDR3: CASSYPGTSDNEQFF; DNA: TGTGCCAGCAGTTACCCTGGGACTAGCGACAATGAGCAGTTCTTC; V: TRBV6-5; D: TRBD2; J: TRBJ2-1; size: -
CDR3: CASSQGWQGGSGYTF; DNA: TGCGCCAGCAGCCAAGGTTGGCAGGGAGGTAGCGGCTACACCTTC; V: TRBV4-1; D: -; J: TRBJ1-2; size: -
CDR3: CASRLDRVSYEQYF; DNA: TGTGCCAGCAGACTGGACAGGGTATCCTACGAGCAGTACTTC; V: TRBV28; D: TRBD1; J: TRBJ2-7; size: -
CDR3: CASSRTSGSAHEQYF; DNA: TGTGCCAGCAGCAGGACTAGCGGGAGTGCTCACGAGCAGTACTTC; V: TRBV7-2; D: TRBD2; J: TRBJ2-7; size: -
CDR3: CASSYGVRGSYNEQFF; DNA: TGTGCCAGCAGTTACGGGGTTCGAGGGTCCTACAATGAGCAGTTCTTC; V: TRBV6-6; D: -; J: TRBJ2-1; size: -
CDR3: CASSLPGQGIGEQYF; DNA: TGTGCCAGCAGCTTACCGGGACAGGGCATTGGCGAGCAGTACTTC; V: TRBV5-4; D: TRBD1; J: TRBJ2-7; size: -
CDR3: CASSLGQGASGYTF; DNA: TGCGCCAGCAGCTTGGGGCAGGGGGCGAGTGGCTACACCTTC; V: TRBV5-1; D: TRBD1; J: TRBJ1-2; size: -
CDR3: CASSIGLAGVSDTQYF; DNA: TGTGCCAGTAGTATAGGCCTAGCGGGAGTGTCAGATACGCAGTATTTT; V: TRBV19; D: TRBD2; J: TRBJ2-3; size: -
CDR3: CASSRTSGGGWVFF; DNA: TGTGCCAGCAGTAGGACTAGCGGGGGGGGATGGGTGTTCTTC; V: TRBV6-2/TRBV6-3; D: TRBD2; J: TRBJ2-1; size: -
CDR3: CASSQGLQGNTEAFF; DNA: TGTGCCAGCAGCCAGGGCCTTCAGGGGAACACTGAAGCTTTCTTT; V: TRBV6-5; D: -; J: TRBJ1-1; size: -
CDR3: CASSIGTGVRDGYTF; DNA: TGCGCCAGCAGTATAGGGACAGGGGTGAGAGATGGCTACACCTTC; V: TRBV10-2; D: TRBD1; J: TRBJ1-2; size: many
CDR3: CASSLSGAGGSQSTDTQYF; DNA: TGTGCCAGCAGTTTATCGGGTGCGGGAGGGTCCCAAAGCACAGATACGCAGTATTTT; V: TRBV27; D: TRBD2; J: TRBJ2-3; size: -
CDR3: CASSVEGRETDTQYF; DNA: TGTGCCAGCAGCGTAGAGGGGCGGGAAACAGATACGCAGTATTTT; V: TRBV13; D: -; J: TRBJ2-3; size: -
CDR3: CASSQLAGRGLVYEQYF; DNA: TGCGCCAGCAGCCAATTGGCAGGCAGGGGGCTAGTCTACGAGCAGTACTTC; V: TRBV4-1; D: TRBD1; J: TRBJ2-7; size: -
CDR3: CAWSGSSYNQPQHF; DNA: TGTGCCTGGAGCGGGTCCTCTTACAATCAGCCCCAGCATTTT; V: TRBV30; D: -; J: TRBJ1-5; size: -
CDR3: CASSSTGEGANQPQHF; DNA: TGTGCCAGCAGTTCTACAGGGGAAGGCGCCAATCAGCCCCAGCATTTT; V: TRBV28; D: TRBD1; J: TRBJ1-5; size: once
CDR3: CASSKTFGGNQETQYF; DNA: TGTGCCAGCAGCAAGACCTTCGGGGGGAACCAAGAGACCCAGTACTTC; V: TRBV4-2; D: TRBD2; J: TRBJ2-5; size: few
CDR3: CASSLGQSYGYTF; DNA: TGCGCCAGCAGCCTAGGACAGTCCTATGGCTACACCTTC; V: TRBV5-1; D: -; J: TRBJ1-2; size: -
CDR3: CASSFKGGTGGHEQFF; DNA: TGTGCCAGCAGCTTTAAAGGAGGGACAGGGGGCCATGAGCAGTTCTTC; V: TRBV7-2; D: TRBD1; J: TRBJ2-1; size: once
CDR3: CASSYQGNEQYF; DNA: TGTGCCAGCAGTTACCAGGGAAACGAGCAGTACTTC; V: TRBV2; D: -; J: TRBJ2-7; size: -
CDR3: CASSLRPSYLPLHF; DNA: TGTGCCAGCAGTCTGAGGCCGTCTTACCTTCCCCTCCACTTT; V: TRBV28; D: -; J: TRBJ1-6; size: -
CDR3: CASSRQASASPLHF; DNA: TGTGCCAGCAGTCGACAGGCTTCTGCGTCACCCCTCCACTTT; V: TRBV6-5; D: -; J: TRBJ1-6; size: -
CDR3: CASKLAAEVSNYGYTF; DNA: TGTGCCAGCAAATTGGCGGCAGAAGTATCTAACTATGGCTACACCTTC; V: TRBV28; D: -; J: TRBJ1-2; size: -
CDR3: CASSEGGDPQETQYF; DNA: TGTGCCAGCAGTGAAGGGGGGGACCCCCAAGAGACCCAGTACTTC; V: TRBV2; D: -; J: TRBJ2-5; size: -